This is a list of T cell receptor beta chains from one sample in a study of control samples from healthy donors and cancer patients. TCRdb's copy holds only in-frame clones and misses some; the assay was immunoSEQ multiplex PCR. The repertoire holds around 58,000 clones, with about 96% as singletons. The sequencing input was blood. The origin of the receptors is a woman aged 18-29 years in good health. Each CDR3 is given without its conserved first and last residue. Fields, in order: V gene, J gene, CDR3 protein.

TRBV6-2/TRBV6-3	TRBJ1-3	ASSYSVDSGNTIY
TRBV5-6	TRBJ1-1	ASSFSNTEAF
TRBV6-5	TRBJ1-1	ASRVNTNTEAF
TRBV7-2	TRBJ2-1	ASSPPGLAGGYNEQF
TRBV5-5	TRBJ1-2	ASSLGGYYGYT
TRBV27	TRBJ1-1	ASRPRASMNTEAF
TRBV6-5	TRBJ1-4	ASSQQGGIEKLF
TRBV6-2/TRBV6-3	TRBJ1-2	ASSYSTDYGYT
TRBV28	TRBJ1-2	ASSLRGSWAADT
TRBV15	TRBJ1-6	ATSSYGQADSPLH
TRBV6-4	TRBJ1-4	ASSPKERKEKLF
TRBV2	TRBJ1-1	ASSEGYTENTEAF
TRBV13	TRBJ1-2	ASSLSLYGYT
TRBV5-1	TRBJ2-1	ASSLRLSDNEQF
TRBV6-6	TRBJ1-1	ASTPPSPGAF
TRBV5-1	TRBJ1-2	ASSLSWSYGYT
TRBV9	TRBJ1-2	ASSPSGGDYGYT
TRBV3-1/TRBV3-2	TRBJ1-2	ASSQEWGQVDYGYT
TRBV4-1	TRBJ1-2	ASSPSNGQRYGYT
TRBV20-1	TRBJ1-2	SAADYGYT
TRBV18	TRBJ1-1	ASSPGQGLEAF
TRBV10-1	TRBJ1-1	ASSDSGRTEAF
TRBV5-1	TRBJ1-1	ASSLEPLNTEAF
TRBV12-3/TRBV12-4	TRBJ1-5	ASSERLPQH
TRBV19	TRBJ1-5	ASRLGILNQPQH
TRBV5-1	TRBJ2-3	ASSLGATGGQRNTDTQY
TRBV7-9	TRBJ2-7	ASTDREARQNLSSYEQY
TRBV7-2	TRBJ1-1	ASSRRYTEAF
TRBV28	TRBJ2-3	ASSLGVPQDTQY
TRBV10-3	TRBJ2-7	AISNRVSSYEQY
TRBV2	TRBJ1-1	ASSDGQVVIEAF
TRBV6-5	TRBJ2-3	ASSPAGDTDTQY
TRBV5-1	TRBJ1-1	ASSLWTGNTEAF
TRBV15	TRBJ1-3	ATPHATESSGNTIY
TRBV30	TRBJ2-3	AWSSGDTDTQY
TRBV30	TRBJ1-4	AWSVAGDFPTNEKLF
TRBV13	TRBJ2-1	ASSYRVGGTYNEQF
TRBV27	TRBJ2-1	ASSGGASYNEQF
TRBV2	TRBJ2-7	ASSDFYEQY
TRBV7-9	TRBJ2-1	ASSITSYNEQF
TRBV6-1	TRBJ2-3	ASSEDRYATDTQY
TRBV2	TRBJ2-4	ASNTGKAKNIQY
TRBV5-1	TRBJ2-1	ASSLAPTGIVSYNEQF
TRBV4-2	TRBJ1-2	ASSPDREKYGYT
TRBV6-5	TRBJ2-1	ASSTPSGTYNEQF
TRBV6-5	TRBJ2-3	ASSQSAKGKQY
TRBV6-2/TRBV6-3	TRBJ2-1	ASSLAGGYNEQF
TRBV6-4	TRBJ2-1	ASSALAGMDEQF
TRBV29-1	TRBJ2-7	SVGAGAYEQY
TRBV10-1	TRBJ1-1	ASRANREGTEAF
TRBV5-4	TRBJ1-1	ASSLAAGQNTEAF
TRBV6-5	TRBJ1-2	ASSSTIYGYT
TRBV4-3	TRBJ2-6	ASSQGGQGASGANVLT
TRBV2	TRBJ2-2	ASDREGLTGELF
TRBV27	TRBJ2-5	ASSPRKQETQY
TRBV7-9	TRBJ1-2	ASSPSWLGPEYGYT
TRBV10-3	TRBJ1-1	AILGDLNTEAF
TRBV19	TRBJ1-5	ASMKSVDQPQH
TRBV19	TRBJ2-7	ASSIDSLTYEQY